Listed below are T cell receptor beta chains from one sample, sequenced in a study of CD8+CD57+ T cells in acquired aplastic anemia. Via MiXCR, TCRdb re-called the reads, giving one row per CDR3 protein. The sample consists of 30,000 to 40,000 distinct CDR3 sequences, more than 75% of them appearing once. Source material: sorted CD4+, CD8+, or CD8+CD57+ T cells (not recorded which) from PBMCs. The origin of the receptors is a human donor in good health, serving as a control. The CDR3 runs from the conserved cysteine through the conserved F or W. Each record gives: J gene, clone size, V gene, D gene, CDR3 DNA, CDR3 protein. D genes are given only for firm matches. Clone size is not always given. Where it is, it says once, few, many or a class for expanded clones.

>TRBJ2-3|.|TRBV24-1|.
TGTGCCACCAGTGATTTAGCAGATACGCAGTATTTT
CATSDLADTQYF
>TRBJ1-1|.|TRBV20-1|.
TGCAGTGCTAGTCCCCCAGACAGGAACACTGAAGCTTTCTTT
CSASPPDRNTEAFF
>TRBJ2-5|.|TRBV12-5|TRBD2
TGTGCTAGTGGTCCCGGGACTAGCGGGGGGGCGGAGACCCAGTACTTC
CASGPGTSGGAETQYF
>TRBJ1-6|.|TRBV10-2|.
TGCGCCAGCACCGACCTTGGACAGCCCTTATGGTCCCTCCACTTT
CASTDLGQPLWSLHF
>TRBJ2-1|few|TRBV20-1|.
TGCAGTGCTAGAAGCGGTACTGAGCAGTTCTTC
CSARSGTEQFF
>TRBJ1-1|large|TRBV9|.
TGTGCCAGCAGCGTAGGCATGAACACTGAAGCTTTCTTT
CASSVGMNTEAFF
>TRBJ1-1|.|TRBV19|TRBD1
TGTGCCAGTAGTATTGGGACAGGGCCTGAAGCTTTCTTT
CASSIGTGPEAFF
>TRBJ2-1|.|TRBV2|TRBD2
TGTGCCAGCAGTGGGCCTAGCGGGGGGGCATTTGAGCAGTTCTTC
CASSGPSGGAFEQFF
>TRBJ1-5|.|TRBV29-1|.
TGCAGCGTTGGGACTTACAATCAGCCCCAGCATTTT
CSVGTYNQPQHF
>TRBJ1-2|.|TRBV29-1|TRBD1
TGCAGCGTTACCCCGACAGGGCAGAACTATGGCTACACCTTC
CSVTPTGQNYGYTF
>TRBJ1-1|.|TRBV9|.
TGCGCCAGCAGCGCGCCCCCGGGGGGATCGACTGAAGCTTTCTTT
CASSAPPGGSTEAFF
>TRBJ2-3|.|TRBV5-5|.
TGTGCCAGCAGCTTGAGCGGACAAGTCGGACTCTATTTT
CASSLSGQVGLYF
>TRBJ1-5|.|TRBV11-1|TRBD1
TGTGCCAGCAGCTTACGGAACAGGGGGCTCTCCCAGCCCCAGCATTTT
CASSLRNRGLSQPQHF
>TRBJ1-1|once|TRBV2|TRBD1
TGTGCCAGCAGCCGCGGACAGGACCCGTGGAGTGAAGCTTTCTTT
CASSRGQDPWSEAFF
>TRBJ2-7|.|TRBV5-1|.
TGCGCCAGCAGCTTGCAGGCTTCTTCCTACGAGCAGTACTTC
CASSLQASSYEQYF
>TRBJ1-6|.|TRBV25-1|TRBD1
TGTGCCAGCAGTGATCAGACAGGGGCTAATTCACCCCTCCACTTT
CASSDQTGANSPLHF
>TRBJ2-5|once|TRBV5-4|.
TGTGCCAGCAGTTTCCGAGGGCAAGAGACCCAGTACTTC
CASSFRGQETQYF
>TRBJ1-2|.|TRBV20-1|.
TGCAGTGCTAGGTGGCGAGATGGCTACACCTTC
CSARWRDGYTF
>TRBJ2-3|.|TRBV7-2|TRBD2
TGTGCCAGCAGCTTAGCGGGAGGGTCAGATACGCAGTATTTT
CASSLAGGSDTQYF
>TRBJ1-2|.|TRBV5-1|.
TGCGCCAGCAGCTTATTAGGCTCCCGGGTCTATGGCTACACCTTC
CASSLLGSRVYGYTF
>TRBJ1-1|.|TRBV10-3|TRBD1
TGTGCCAGCCTCACCACCGGCCAGGGGGGTAAGAACACTGAAGCTTTCTTT
CASLTTGQGGKNTEAFF
>TRBJ2-5|.|TRBV19|.
TGTGCCAGTAGTTTAGACTCGTTAGAGACCCAGTACTTC
CASSLDSLETQYF
>TRBJ1-1|.|TRBV2|.
TGTGCCAGCATCCTAGACAGCCCGAACACTGAAGCTTTCTTT
CASILDSPNTEAFF
>TRBJ1-6|.|TRBV2|TRBD1
TGTGCCAGCAGTGACGGGACAGGAGTACGACCCCTCCACTTT
CASSDGTGVRPLHF
>TRBJ1-2|.|TRBV2|TRBD1
TGTGCCAGCAGTACACAGGGGAGCTATGGCTACACCTTC
CASSTQGSYGYTF
>TRBJ1-5|.|TRBV7-2|.
TGTGCCAGCAGCGAGGGGGGGGATCAGCCCCAGCATTTT
CASSEGGDQPQHF
>TRBJ2-3|.|TRBV7-6|.
TGTGCCAGCAGCTACTGGGACAACACAGATACGCAGTATTTT
CASSYWDNTDTQYF
>TRBJ2-7|.|TRBV10-3|.
TGTGCCATCAGTGATTTACAGGACGGGAACGAGCAGTACTTC
CAISDLQDGNEQYF
>TRBJ1-6|few|TRBV15|.
TGTGCCACCAGCAGAGATCGCTGGGAATCACCCCTCCACTTT
CATSRDRWESPLHF
>TRBJ1-1|medium-sized|TRBV9|.
TGTGCCAGCAGCGGAGACCGGGCTACCGAAGCTTTCTTT
CASSGDRATEAFF
>TRBJ2-5|.|TRBV7-2|.
TGTGCCAGCGGCCAGGGCCAAGAGACCCAGTACTTC
CASGQGQETQYF
>TRBJ2-5|.|TRBV7-3|.
TGTGCCAGCAGCTTAAATCCTCAAGAGACCCAGTACTTC
CASSLNPQETQYF
>TRBJ1-2|.|TRBV15|.
TGTGCCACCAGCAGAGATCCAGCAGGCCTGAGCGGCGGAGGCTACACCTTC
CATSRDPAGLSGGGYTF
>TRBJ1-1|few|TRBV10-3|.
TGTGCCATCGCAAATGTGGGGGGGAACACTGAAGCTTTCTTT
CAIANVGGNTEAFF
>TRBJ2-7|few|TRBV19|.
TGTGCCAGTGGGTGGGGAGGCGAGCAGTACTTC
CASGWGGEQYF
>TRBJ2-7|.|TRBV2|.
TGTGCCAGCGGCCGGGACGGACCCTACGAGCAGTACTTC
CASGRDGPYEQYF
>TRBJ2-6|.|TRBV7-8|.
TGTGCCAGCAGTGAAGCAGCGTCTGGGGCCAACGTCCTGACTTTC
CASSEAASGANVLTF
>TRBJ1-1|few|TRBV25-1|.
TGTGCCAGCAGTGGTACAGGGTGGAAAACTGAAGCTTTCTTT
CASSGTGWKTEAFF
>TRBJ2-3|.|TRBV29-1|.
TGCAGCGTTGAACACAACCAGAAGGATACGCAGTATTTT
CSVEHNQKDTQYF
>TRBJ2-7|.|TRBV10-3|.
TGTGCCATCAGTGCTGGGACTCGGAGCTACGAGCAGTACTTC
CAISAGTRSYEQYF